One T cell receptor beta chain is described in this entry. Its antigen is not known. The method was immunoSEQ multiplex PCR; TCRdb's version includes in-frame clones alone and lacks a portion of them. The profile shows roughly 15,000 clones, about 82% of them singletons. The data originate from a study of T cells after posttransplantation cyclophosphamide. Broader study findings: Recipient CMV seropositivity and CMV reactivation strongly tracked TRB clonality. Later blood repertoires were often dominated by clones from the donor CD8+ memory compartment. Skin or GI-infiltrating T cells shared few TRB sequences with blood.

Germline loops: CDR1 SGHRS, CDR2 YFSETQ. The CDR3 runs 14 residues. V was pared by 0 bases and J by 9 bases, with 5 bases of the junction left unmatched. Controls had myeloablative marrow grafts with methotrexate and calcineurin inhibitor, sampled at 1 year. Specimen: PBMCs, collected 441 days after allogeneic stem cell transplant with calcineurin inhibitor and methotrexate. The chain links TRBV5-1 to TRBJ1-5; TRBD1 aligns across 8 bases. This TCR was sampled from a male patient younger than 45 who received an allogeneic stem cell transplant from an unrelated donor, was CMV-positive, and had acute and chronic GVHD. Some T cells may trace back to the graft donor. CDR3 coding DNA: TGCGCCAGCAGCTTGGGACAGGGGTCGGGGCCCCAGCATTTT. As protein: CASSLGQGSGPQHF.